This T cell receptor beta chain stems from a study of blood T cell repertoires in COVID-19. TCRdb's table, derived via immunoSEQ multiplex PCR, lists solely in-frame clones and lacks some. This sample has over 60,000 clones, with 76% found just once. This clone showed up just a few times. The receptor was derived from a man aged 55 to 69 with COVID-19, enrolled during active disease. Sequenced sample: peripheral blood.

DNA for the CDR3: TGTGCCAGTTCGCAGGCCAGACTAGGCGTGAACGAGCAGTACTTC. Its translation is CASSQARLGVNEQYF. V and J are TRBV19 and TRBJ2-7, with D perhaps TRBD2 (6 bases). CDR1 and CDR2 (germline): LNHDA, SQIVND (reference sequence). The CDR3 loop spans 15 amino acids. V was shortened by 8 bases and J by 5 bases, with 22 bases between the two germline ends.